A selection of T cell receptor beta chains follows, all from one sample in a study of blood T cell repertoires in COVID-19. The table came from immunoSEQ multiplex PCR; TCRdb's copy has only in-frame clones and leaves some out. The table includes around 470,000 clones, about 91% detected once. Sequenced input: peripheral blood. The receptors originated from a young man with COVID-19, enrolled during active disease. CDR3s include the opening cysteine and the closing phenylalanine or tryptophan. D genes are given only for firm matches. A clone size is listed for some rows: how often the clone was seen (once, few, many), or a class if it is expanded.

>NA|NA|TRBV6-6|TRBJ1-2
CASRYTENYGYTF
TGTGCCAGCAGATATACCGAGAACTATGGCTACACCTTC
>NA|NA|TRBV6-5|TRBJ1-1
CASTRGGTEAFF
TGTGCCAGCACCCGAGGGGGCACTGAAGCTTTCTTT
>NA|NA|TRBV7-9|TRBJ2-7
CASSAADRLYEQYF
TGTGCCAGCAGCGCCGCCGACAGACTCTACGAGCAGTACTTC
>NA|TRBD1|TRBV11-2|TRBJ1-6
CASSSRSRRQGDNSPLHF
TGTGCCAGCAGCTCACGATCTAGACGACAGGGCGACAATTCACCCCTCCACTTT
>NA|TRBD2|TRBV6-5|TRBJ2-1
CASSPRAGGPNEQFF
TGTGCCAGCAGTCCGAGAGCGGGGGGACCCAATGAGCAGTTCTTC
>NA|NA|TRBV7-9|TRBJ2-1
CASAFGPNEQFF
TGTGCCAGCGCTTTCGGTCCCAATGAGCAGTTCTTC
>NA|NA|TRBV28|TRBJ1-2
CASSFRRNYGYTF
TGTGCCAGCAGTTTTCGCAGAAACTATGGCTACACCTTC
>NA|NA|TRBV18|TRBJ2-5
CASSTGQETQYF
TGTGCCAGCTCGACGGGACAAGAGACCCAGTACTTC
>NA|TRBD2|TRBV10-3|TRBJ2-2
CAISESSPTGGDTGELFF
TGTGCCATCAGTGAGTCGTCCCCAACGGGAGGGGACACCGGGGAGCTGTTTTTT
>NA|TRBD2|TRBV6-6|TRBJ2-3
CASSRLTVASGRALVTDTQYF
TGTGCCAGCAGTCGGCTCACAGTCGCTAGCGGGAGGGCCCTGGTCACAGATACGCAGTATTTT
>NA|NA|TRBV19|TRBJ1-2
CASSIVGLNYGYTF
TGTGCCAGTAGTATAGTTGGACTAAACTATGGCTACACCTTC
>NA|TRBD2|TRBV5-1|TRBJ2-1
CASSFGGDSYNEQFF
TGCGCCAGCAGCTTCGGGGGGGACTCCTACAATGAGCAGTTCTTC
>NA|NA|TRBV2|TRBJ2-5
CASEVQGVGQETQYF
TGTGCCAGCGAGGTTCAAGGTGTCGGCCAAGAGACCCAGTACTTC
>once|NA|TRBV3-1/TRBV3-2|TRBJ1-1
CASSQASGDTEAFF
TGTGCCAGCAGCCAAGCATCGGGGGACACTGAAGCTTTCTTT
>NA|TRBD1|TRBV6-5|TRBJ1-5
CASNGDRANQPQHF
TGTGCCAGCAATGGGGACAGGGCAAATCAGCCCCAGCATTTT
>NA|NA|TRBV6-5|TRBJ2-2
CASSTTGTGELFF
TGTGCCAGCAGTACAACGGGCACCGGGGAGCTGTTTTTT
>NA|TRBD1|TRBV7-9|TRBJ1-6
CASSSDREGSPLHF
TGTGCCAGCAGCTCGGACAGGGAGGGGTCACCCCTCCACTTT
>NA|NA|TRBV27|TRBJ2-7
CASRASIAYEQYF
TGTGCCAGCAGAGCATCCATTGCCTACGAGCAGTACTTC
>NA|TRBD1|TRBV2|TRBJ2-5
CASRPRQGRGETQYF
TGTGCCAGCAGGCCCCGACAGGGTAGGGGGGAGACCCAGTACTTC
>NA|TRBD1|TRBV6-1|TRBJ1-2
CASSATGGASIYGYTF
TGTGCCAGCAGTGCTACAGGGGGCGCGTCCATCTATGGCTACACCTTC
>few|TRBD1|TRBV27|TRBJ1-6
CASSGGQQVYSPLHF
TGTGCCAGCAGTGGGGGACAGCAGGTCTATTCACCCCTCCACTTT
>NA|NA|TRBV19|TRBJ2-7
CASSVRVGTYEQYF
TGTGCCAGTAGTGTCAGGGTGGGGACCTACGAGCAGTACTTC
>NA|TRBD1|TRBV13|TRBJ1-2
CASSPRTGVGYGYTF
TGTGCCAGCAGCCCACGGACAGGGGTTGGCTATGGCTACACCTTC
>NA|TRBD1|TRBV12-3/TRBV12-4|TRBJ1-2
CASSSTGNYGYTF
TGTGCCAGCAGTTCGACAGGGAACTATGGCTACACCTTC
>NA|NA|TRBV19|TRBJ2-7
CASSRQVGIYEQYF
TGTGCCAGTAGCAGGCAGGTGGGTATCTACGAGCAGTACTTC
>NA|TRBD2|TRBV6-5|TRBJ2-5
CASKISGGETQYF
TGTGCCAGCAAGATTAGCGGGGGGGAGACCCAGTACTTC
>NA|NA|TRBV12-5|TRBJ2-7
CASGLPPYEQYF
TGTGCTAGTGGTTTGCCTCCGTACGAGCAGTACTTC
>NA|TRBD1|TRBV6-5|TRBJ1-5
CASSYRQGSNQPQHF
TGTGCCAGCAGTTACCGACAGGGCAGCAATCAGCCCCAGCATTTT
>few|TRBD2|TRBV3-1/TRBV3-2|TRBJ2-3
CASSNRAGAGGTQYF
TGTGCCAGCAGCAATAGAGCGGGGGCGGGGGGTACGCAGTATTTT
>NA|TRBD1|TRBV4-1|TRBJ1-5
CASSQTGKDNQPQHF
TGCGCCAGCAGCCAGACAGGGAAGGACAATCAGCCCCAGCATTTT
>once|TRBD1|TRBV6-1|TRBJ2-1
CASSDPGQGAEQFF
TGTGCCAGCAGTGACCCGGGACAGGGTGCTGAGCAGTTCTTC
>NA|TRBD2|TRBV28|TRBJ2-7
CASTNLAVEQYF
TGTGCCAGCACCAACCTAGCGGTCGAGCAGTACTTC